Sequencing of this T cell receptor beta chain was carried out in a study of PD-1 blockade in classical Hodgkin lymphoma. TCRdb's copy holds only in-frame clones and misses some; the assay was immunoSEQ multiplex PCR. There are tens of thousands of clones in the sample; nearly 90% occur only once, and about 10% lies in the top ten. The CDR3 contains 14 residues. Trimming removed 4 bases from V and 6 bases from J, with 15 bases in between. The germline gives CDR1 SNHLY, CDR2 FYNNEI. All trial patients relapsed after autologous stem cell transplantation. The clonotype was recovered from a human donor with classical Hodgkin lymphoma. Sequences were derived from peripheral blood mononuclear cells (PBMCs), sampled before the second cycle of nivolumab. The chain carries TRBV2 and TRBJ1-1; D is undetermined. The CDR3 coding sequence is TGTGCCAGCAGTGCCACAATAGGGATCCCTGAAGCTTTCTTT. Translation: CASSATIGIPEAFF.